One T cell receptor beta chain is described in this entry. In the original processing: Estimated nucleated cell counts came from reference gene primer amplification. Assay: immunoSEQ multiplex PCR; the TCRdb copy retains only in-frame clones and omits some. From that table come the V and J calls and clone size; the DNA was used to work out D and trimming. The sample shows fewer than 350,000 clones, around 85% of them seen only once. The sample originates from a study of blood T cell repertoires in COVID-19. Germline values: CDR1 WNHNN, CDR2 SYGVQD (reference sequence). Trimming left V 8 bases short and J 0 bases short, with 13 bases between. The CDR3 contains 14 residues.

The receptor was derived from a woman under 40 with COVID-19, enrolled during active disease. The V call is TRBV10-1, the J call TRBJ2-5; the D is unclear. The sequenced material came from peripheral blood. The CDR3 bases are TGCGCCAGCGTTGGCACCGACAACCAAGAGACCCAGTACTTC. Translation: CASVGTDNQETQYF.